The rows below give T cell receptor beta chains drawn from one sample of a study of cytomegalovirus exposure and HLA in healthy donors. Using immunoSEQ multiplex PCR, the repertoire was profiled, and TCRdb retains in-frame clones only, with some absent. Found here are about 160,000 clones, around 76% of them singletons; the top ten hold approximately 2%. Sequenced sample: PBMCs. The receptor set was obtained from a female donor in good health and CMV-seronegative. The CDR3 runs from the conserved cysteine through the conserved F or W. Fields, in order: V gene, clone size, J gene, D gene, CDR3 protein, CDR3 DNA. A D gene is named only where the DNA matches it firmly. Clone size is given for some rows only: seen once, a few or many times, or a class if the clone is expanded.

V gene: TRBV29-1; clone size: NA; J gene: TRBJ1-1; D gene: NA; CDR3 protein: CSVGRGDTEAFF; CDR3 DNA: TGCAGCGTGGGCCGCGGGGATACTGAAGCTTTCTTT
V gene: TRBV7-3; clone size: NA; J gene: TRBJ2-2; D gene: TRBD2; CDR3 protein: CASSSLSGSDTGELFF; CDR3 DNA: TGTGCCAGCAGCTCACTGAGCGGGAGTGACACCGGGGAGCTGTTTTTT
V gene: TRBV9; clone size: NA; J gene: TRBJ2-7; D gene: TRBD2; CDR3 protein: CASSPRTSGTYEQYF; CDR3 DNA: TGTGCCAGCAGCCCCCGGACTAGCGGTACCTACGAGCAGTACTTC
V gene: TRBV5-1; clone size: NA; J gene: TRBJ2-1; D gene: NA; CDR3 protein: CASSFQGISEQFF; CDR3 DNA: TGCGCCAGCAGCTTCCAGGGTATCAGTGAGCAGTTCTTC
V gene: TRBV7-8; clone size: NA; J gene: TRBJ1-2; D gene: TRBD1; CDR3 protein: CASSARTGGGYTF; CDR3 DNA: TGTGCCAGCAGCGCAAGGACAGGGGGTGGCTACACCTTC
V gene: TRBV7-3; clone size: once; J gene: TRBJ2-1; D gene: TRBD2; CDR3 protein: CASGLAGLNEQFF; CDR3 DNA: TGTGCCAGCGGCCTAGCGGGTCTCAATGAGCAGTTCTTC
V gene: TRBV5-1; clone size: NA; J gene: TRBJ2-5; D gene: NA; CDR3 protein: CASSRPPIRQTQETQYF; CDR3 DNA: TGCGCCAGCAGCCGACCTCCGATTAGACAGACTCAAGAGACCCAGTACTTC
V gene: TRBV11-2; clone size: few; J gene: TRBJ1-6; D gene: NA; CDR3 protein: CASSLAGYNSPLHF; CDR3 DNA: TGTGCCAGCAGCTTGGCAGGATATAATTCACCCCTCCACTTT
V gene: TRBV9; clone size: few; J gene: TRBJ1-2; D gene: NA; CDR3 protein: CASSPGSTYGYTF; CDR3 DNA: TGTGCCAGCAGCCCAGGAAGCACATATGGCTACACCTTC
V gene: TRBV5-1; clone size: NA; J gene: TRBJ2-1; D gene: TRBD2; CDR3 protein: CASSLYAGGRSYNEQFF; CDR3 DNA: TGCGCCAGCAGCTTGTATGCGGGAGGTCGCTCCTACAATGAGCAGTTCTTC
V gene: TRBV7-9; clone size: few; J gene: TRBJ2-7; D gene: TRBD2; CDR3 protein: CASSPTSGTAYEQYF; CDR3 DNA: TGTGCCAGCAGCCCGACTAGCGGGACCGCCTACGAGCAGTACTTC
V gene: TRBV7-2; clone size: NA; J gene: TRBJ2-2; D gene: TRBD2; CDR3 protein: CASSPWTSNTGELFF; CDR3 DNA: TGTGCCAGCAGCCCGTGGACTAGCAACACCGGGGAGCTGTTTTTT
V gene: TRBV6-1; clone size: NA; J gene: TRBJ2-2; D gene: TRBD1; CDR3 protein: CASSGQPNTGELFF; CDR3 DNA: TGTGCCAGCTCGGGACAGCCGAACACCGGGGAGCTGTTTTTT
V gene: TRBV4-1; clone size: NA; J gene: TRBJ2-7; D gene: NA; CDR3 protein: CASSQDRAGAYEQYF; CDR3 DNA: TGCGCCAGCAGCCAAGATCGAGCAGGGGCCTACGAGCAGTACTTC
V gene: TRBV19; clone size: few; J gene: TRBJ1-6; D gene: TRBD1; CDR3 protein: CASSMGQEVSPLHF; CDR3 DNA: TGTGCCAGTAGTATGGGACAGGAGGTCTCACCCCTCCACTTT
V gene: TRBV29-1; clone size: NA; J gene: TRBJ1-1; D gene: NA; CDR3 protein: CSVEEGQVGEAFF; CDR3 DNA: TGCAGCGTTGAAGAGGGGCAGGTCGGTGAAGCTTTCTTT
V gene: TRBV5-1; clone size: once; J gene: TRBJ2-5; D gene: NA; CDR3 protein: CASSSPQRGETQYF; CDR3 DNA: TGCGCCAGCAGCTCGCCTCAAAGAGGAGAGACCCAGTACTTC
V gene: TRBV29-1; clone size: NA; J gene: TRBJ1-1; D gene: NA; CDR3 protein: CSVVTGNTEAFF; CDR3 DNA: TGCAGCGTTGTCACGGGGAACACTGAAGCTTTCTTT
V gene: TRBV28; clone size: NA; J gene: TRBJ1-5; D gene: NA; CDR3 protein: CASRPGLSQPQHF; CDR3 DNA: TGTGCCAGCAGGCCAGGGTTATCTCAGCCCCAGCATTTT
V gene: TRBV14; clone size: NA; J gene: TRBJ2-1; D gene: TRBD2; CDR3 protein: CASRLLAGEHNEQFF; CDR3 DNA: TGTGCCAGCAGACTACTAGCGGGGGAGCACAATGAGCAGTTCTTC
V gene: TRBV15; clone size: once; J gene: TRBJ2-3; D gene: TRBD2; CDR3 protein: CATSRVLSGGADTQYF; CDR3 DNA: TGTGCCACCAGCAGAGTACTTAGCGGGGGGGCCGATACGCAGTATTTT
V gene: TRBV7-8; clone size: NA; J gene: TRBJ2-1; D gene: TRBD2; CDR3 protein: CASSLSGSSGRYNEQFF; CDR3 DNA: TGTGCCAGCAGCTTATCAGGGAGTAGCGGGAGATACAATGAGCAGTTCTTC
V gene: TRBV6-1; clone size: NA; J gene: TRBJ1-5; D gene: NA; CDR3 protein: CASSKDSLNQPQHF; CDR3 DNA: TGTGCCAGCAGCAAAGACAGCCTGAATCAGCCCCAGCATTTT
V gene: TRBV2; clone size: NA; J gene: TRBJ1-1; D gene: TRBD1; CDR3 protein: CARTGATEAFF; CDR3 DNA: TGTGCCAGGACAGGGGCCACTGAAGCTTTCTTT
V gene: TRBV5-1; clone size: NA; J gene: TRBJ1-6; D gene: NA; CDR3 protein: CASSTTGPGGSPLHF; CDR3 DNA: TGCGCCAGCAGCACCACGGGACCGGGAGGGTCACCCCTCCACTTT
V gene: TRBV5-1; clone size: NA; J gene: TRBJ2-7; D gene: NA; CDR3 protein: CASSPSSDRYEQYF; CDR3 DNA: TGCGCCAGCAGCCCCTCCTCCGACAGGTACGAGCAGTACTTC
V gene: TRBV11-1; clone size: few; J gene: TRBJ2-7; D gene: NA; CDR3 protein: CASSFNGGAVNEQYF; CDR3 DNA: TGTGCCAGCAGCTTCAATGGGGGGGCTGTCAACGAGCAGTACTTC
V gene: TRBV5-4; clone size: NA; J gene: TRBJ2-5; D gene: TRBD1; CDR3 protein: CASSQTGIQETQYF; CDR3 DNA: TGTGCCAGCAGCCAGACAGGGATTCAAGAGACCCAGTACTTC
V gene: TRBV10-3; clone size: NA; J gene: TRBJ2-5; D gene: NA; CDR3 protein: CAISPQYPQETQYF; CDR3 DNA: TGTGCCATCAGCCCCCAGTACCCTCAAGAGACCCAGTACTTC
V gene: TRBV7-9; clone size: NA; J gene: TRBJ1-1; D gene: TRBD1; CDR3 protein: CASSQLQGTEAFF; CDR3 DNA: TGTGCCAGCAGCCAACTACAGGGGACTGAAGCTTTCTTT
V gene: TRBV10-1; clone size: few; J gene: TRBJ1-5; D gene: NA; CDR3 protein: CASSVPGFNQPQHF; CDR3 DNA: TGCGCCAGCAGTGTCCCAGGCTTTAATCAGCCCCAGCATTTT
V gene: TRBV5-1; clone size: once; J gene: TRBJ2-1; D gene: TRBD2; CDR3 protein: CASSPGTSGFNEQFF; CDR3 DNA: TGCGCCAGCAGCCCCGGGACTAGCGGCTTCAATGAGCAGTTCTTC
V gene: TRBV7-3; clone size: NA; J gene: TRBJ1-1; D gene: NA; CDR3 protein: CASSLSSRTEAFF; CDR3 DNA: TGTGCCAGCAGCTTATCTAGTCGTACTGAAGCTTTCTTT
V gene: TRBV5-4; clone size: NA; J gene: TRBJ2-7; D gene: TRBD2; CDR3 protein: CASSSSGGHNYEQYF; CDR3 DNA: TGTGCCAGCAGTTCGAGCGGGGGCCATAACTACGAGCAGTACTTC
V gene: TRBV25-1; clone size: few; J gene: TRBJ1-2; D gene: NA; CDR3 protein: CASSENSGDYGYTF; CDR3 DNA: TGTGCCAGCAGTGAAAATTCGGGGGACTATGGCTACACCTTC
V gene: TRBV27; clone size: once; J gene: TRBJ1-6; D gene: NA; CDR3 protein: CASSPGPGSNSPLHF; CDR3 DNA: TGTGCCAGCAGCCCCGGCCCCGGGTCTAATTCACCCCTCCACTTT
V gene: TRBV6-5; clone size: NA; J gene: TRBJ1-1; D gene: NA; CDR3 protein: CASTDSRGTEAFF; CDR3 DNA: TGTGCCAGCACCGATTCACGGGGCACTGAAGCTTTCTTT
V gene: TRBV5-4; clone size: NA; J gene: TRBJ1-1; D gene: NA; CDR3 protein: CASSLRRGAKDTEAFF; CDR3 DNA: TGTGCCAGCAGCTTACGACGGGGGGCAAAGGACACTGAAGCTTTCTTT
V gene: TRBV7-3; clone size: NA; J gene: TRBJ2-1; D gene: NA; CDR3 protein: CASSPTGTYSYNEQFF; CDR3 DNA: TGTGCCAGCAGCCCGACCGGGACTTACTCCTACAATGAGCAGTTCTTC
V gene: TRBV2; clone size: NA; J gene: TRBJ1-5; D gene: NA; CDR3 protein: CASRGQSHQPQHF; CDR3 DNA: TGTGCCAGCAGGGGACAATCCCATCAGCCCCAGCATTTT
V gene: TRBV21-1; clone size: NA; J gene: TRBJ2-7; D gene: NA; CDR3 protein: CASSKDDGGISYEQYF; CDR3 DNA: TGTGCCAGCAGCAAAGATGATGGGGGGATTTCCTACGAGCAGTACTTC
V gene: TRBV27; clone size: NA; J gene: TRBJ1-6; D gene: NA; CDR3 protein: CASSLDTAGNSPLHF; CDR3 DNA: TGTGCCAGCAGTTTAGACACAGCTGGCAATTCACCCCTCCACTTT
V gene: TRBV18; clone size: NA; J gene: TRBJ2-5; D gene: NA; CDR3 protein: CASSPPYGSYQETQYF; CDR3 DNA: TGTGCCAGCTCACCACCCTACGGTTCTTACCAAGAGACCCAGTACTTC
V gene: TRBV7-9; clone size: NA; J gene: TRBJ2-5; D gene: TRBD2; CDR3 protein: CASSFSLAGQETQYF; CDR3 DNA: TGTGCCAGCAGCTTTAGTCTAGCGGGACAAGAGACCCAGTACTTC
V gene: TRBV6-5; clone size: once; J gene: TRBJ1-1; D gene: TRBD1; CDR3 protein: CASSYSTGATPEAFF; CDR3 DNA: TGTGCCAGCAGTTACTCGACAGGGGCGACTCCCGAAGCTTTCTTT
V gene: TRBV5-6; clone size: NA; J gene: TRBJ2-1; D gene: NA; CDR3 protein: CASSFRVGLYNEQFF; CDR3 DNA: TGTGCCAGCAGCTTCAGGGTGGGGCTCTACAATGAGCAGTTCTTC
V gene: TRBV7-2; clone size: NA; J gene: TRBJ2-7; D gene: NA; CDR3 protein: CASSPRQNEQYF; CDR3 DNA: TGTGCCAGCAGCCCTCGTCAGAACGAGCAGTACTTC
V gene: TRBV5-1; clone size: NA; J gene: TRBJ2-3; D gene: TRBD2; CDR3 protein: CASSLGSGGASSTDTQYF; CDR3 DNA: TGCGCCAGCAGCTTGGGTAGCGGGGGGGCCTCTAGCACAGATACGCAGTATTTT
V gene: TRBV9; clone size: NA; J gene: TRBJ1-1; D gene: TRBD1; CDR3 protein: CASSVASGQGASGTEAFF; CDR3 DNA: TGTGCCAGCAGCGTAGCCTCGGGACAGGGGGCGTCAGGGACTGAAGCTTTCTTT
V gene: TRBV5-1; clone size: NA; J gene: TRBJ2-1; D gene: TRBD2; CDR3 protein: CASSFLGGRSGEQFF; CDR3 DNA: TGCGCCAGCAGCTTTTTGGGCGGGAGGTCGGGTGAGCAGTTCTTC
V gene: TRBV6-5; clone size: NA; J gene: TRBJ1-1; D gene: TRBD1; CDR3 protein: CASSSFGQGLGKAFF; CDR3 DNA: TGTGCCAGCAGTTCTTTTGGACAGGGTCTGGGTAAAGCTTTCTTT
V gene: TRBV6-6; clone size: NA; J gene: TRBJ2-5; D gene: TRBD1; CDR3 protein: CASSPGDRGLETQYF; CDR3 DNA: TGTGCCAGCAGTCCAGGCGACAGGGGGCTAGAGACCCAGTACTTC
V gene: TRBV29-1; clone size: NA; J gene: TRBJ2-5; D gene: TRBD1; CDR3 protein: CSARTGGGQETQYF; CDR3 DNA: TGCAGCGCACGGACAGGGGGGGGACAAGAGACCCAGTACTTC
V gene: TRBV7-2; clone size: NA; J gene: TRBJ2-7; D gene: TRBD1; CDR3 protein: CASSLTPGTGAYEQYF; CDR3 DNA: TGTGCCAGCAGCCTGACCCCCGGGACAGGGGCCTACGAGCAGTACTTC
V gene: TRBV18; clone size: NA; J gene: TRBJ1-1; D gene: NA; CDR3 protein: CASSPRDTEAFF; CDR3 DNA: TGTGCCAGCTCACCTCGTGACACTGAAGCTTTCTTT
V gene: TRBV7-9; clone size: NA; J gene: TRBJ1-2; D gene: NA; CDR3 protein: CSSSSMTDLQNYGYTF; CDR3 DNA: TGTTCCAGCAGCTCGATGACAGATCTACAAAACTATGGCTACACCTTC
V gene: TRBV19; clone size: few; J gene: TRBJ2-3; D gene: TRBD1; CDR3 protein: CASSRTGGTDTQYF; CDR3 DNA: TGTGCCAGTAGTAGGACAGGGGGCACAGATACGCAGTATTTT
V gene: TRBV5-4; clone size: few; J gene: TRBJ1-1; D gene: TRBD1; CDR3 protein: CASSRTGYTEAFF; CDR3 DNA: TGTGCCAGCAGCAGGACAGGGTACACTGAAGCTTTCTTT
V gene: TRBV27; clone size: NA; J gene: TRBJ2-5; D gene: NA; CDR3 protein: CASSLLSQETQYF; CDR3 DNA: TGTGCCAGCAGTTTATTATCGCAAGAGACCCAGTACTTC